These 7 T cell receptor beta chains were all obtained from the same sample, sequenced in a study of blood T cell repertoires in COVID-19. TCRdb's copy holds only in-frame clones and misses some; the assay was immunoSEQ multiplex PCR. The top ten clones hold roughly 14% of a sample with tens of thousands of clones, 86% of them seen once. The sequencing sample was made of peripheral blood. The source is a human donor in a cohort sampled during active COVID-19.

Only one count was recorded for this clone. The chain employs TRBV10-1 and TRBJ1-1; D ambiguous. The V end lost 3 bases, the J end lost 2 bases, and 10 bases lay between the germline ends. The CDR3 has 14 amino acids. The germline gives CDR1 WNHNN, CDR2 SYGVQD (reference sequence). The CDR3 protein is CASSEAGFNTEAFF. CDR3 bases: TGCGCCAGCAGTGAAGCGGGTTTTAACACTGAAGCTTTCTTT.

The chain is built from TRBV10-3 and TRBJ1-2; D is unresolved. The germline V and J ends were trimmed by 2 bases and 7 bases, with 8 bases remaining between them. This CDR3 is built from 12 residues. The germline CDR1 and CDR2 sequences are ENHRY and SYGVKD. This CDR3 reads CAISEAEGGYTF. CDR3 in DNA: TGTGCCATCAGTGAGGCAGAGGGTGGCTACACCTTC.

This chain joins TRBV10-2 and TRBJ2-2, with a tentative D call TRBD2 (6 bases). This CDR3 spans 14 amino acids. The V gene's germline CDR1 is WSHSY and CDR2 SAAADI. Trimming removed 7 bases from V and 5 bases from J, with 14 bases in between. This CDR3 is CASKASAGTGELFF. The CDR3 nucleotides read TGCGCCAGCAAGGCATCAGCGGGTACCGGGGAGCTGTTTTTT.

This rearrangement joins TRBV4-3 to TRBJ2-2, with D perhaps TRBD1 (6 bases). Germline V lookup: CDR1 LGHNA, CDR2 YSLEER. CDR3 length: 17 amino acids. V was clipped by 3 bases and J by 3 bases, with 17 bases between them. CDR3 amino acids: CASSHDTDSYYTGELFF. The CDR3 DNA follows: TGCGCCAGCAGCCACGATACGGACAGCTATTACACCGGGGAGCTGTTTTTT.

The chain has TRBV6-2 or TRBV6-3 and TRBJ1-5, with D unclear. The CDR3 runs to 13 residues. In germline, CDR1 is MNHEY, CDR2 SVGEGT. The germline V and J ends were trimmed by 4 bases and 7 bases, with 11 bases remaining between them. The CDR3 loop is CASSSRGGQPQHF. The CDR3 DNA reads as TGTGCCAGCAGTTCTCGGGGAGGACAGCCCCAGCATTTT.

V gene TRBV5-1 combines with J gene TRBJ1-3; 9 nucleotides match TRBD1. Germline V gene lookup returns CDR1 SGHRS and CDR2 YFSETQ. The CDR3 spans 17 residues. J was trimmed by 2 bases and V by 0 bases; bases with no gene match: 6. The CDR3 DNA is TGCGCCAGCAGCTTGGGGACAGGGGAAAGAGCTGGAAACACCATATATTTT. Its protein product is CASSLGTGERAGNTIYF.

This chain joins TRBV9 and TRBJ2-1, with 15 bases that match TRBD2. Germline-derived CDR1 and CDR2 are SGDLS and YYNGEE. The junction had 5 bases not matched to a gene; V was cut back by 0 bases and J by 4 bases. The CDR3 extends over 18 amino acids. In DNA form, the CDR3 reads TGTGCCAGCAGCGTAGGATTTGGGACTAGCGGGGGGTACAATGAGCAGTTCTTC. Protein: CASSVGFGTSGGYNEQFF.